The 19 T cell receptor beta chains given below trace back to one sample, sequenced in a study of tumour-infiltrating T cells in Burkitt lymphoma. Some clones are missing from TCRdb's copy, which holds only in-frame ones; the method was immunoSEQ multiplex PCR. The top ten clones hold about 4.6% of a sample with about 520 clones, about a sixth of them seen once. Sequenced material: tumor tissue. These receptors came from a human donor with Burkitt lymphoma.

The V call is TRBV15, the J call TRBJ2-3, with TRBD1 matching over 10 bases. Germline values: CDR1 LNHNV, CDR2 YYDKDF (reference sequence). This CDR3 spans 17 amino acids. V was pared by 0 bases and J by 5 bases, with 8 bases of the junction left unmatched. This CDR3 is CATSRERQGAERDTQYF. In nucleotides, the CDR3 is TGTGCCACCAGCAGAGAGAGACAGGGGGCAGAGAGAGATACGCAGTATTTT.

This clone was counted a few times. The genes are TRBV19 and TRBJ2-1; D perhaps matches TRBD2 (5 bases). CDR3 size: 15 residues. V lost 6 bases to trimming and J lost 10 bases, with 22 bases between them. Germline-derived CDR1 and CDR2 are LNHDA and SQIVND (reference sequence). The CDR3: CASSVGADLLEEQFF. In DNA, the CDR3 is TGTGCCAGTAGCGTGGGAGCGGATCTCCTCGAGGAGCAGTTCTTC.

This clone appeared a single time. V gene TRBV7-3 combines with J gene TRBJ1-3; tentatively, D is TRBD1 (5 bases). The germline V and J ends were trimmed by 2 bases and 2 bases, with 10 bases remaining between them. CDR3 length: 15 residues. Germline V gene data show CDR1 as SGHTA and CDR2 as FQGTGA. CDR3 region: CASSLVRGAGNTIYF. Here the CDR3 DNA reads TGTGCCAGCAGCTTAGTCCGGGGGGCTGGAAACACCATATATTTT.

This clone was found a few times. This chain uses TRBV10-1 with TRBJ1-2; the match to TRBD1 covers 7 bases. This CDR3 spans 16 amino acids. Germline loops: CDR1 WNHNN, CDR2 SYGVQD (reference sequence). V was pared by 1 base and J by 2 bases, with 7 bases of the junction left unmatched. The CDR3 DNA reads TGCGCCAGCAGTGAGTGGAAAGGGACAGCAAACTATGGCTACACCTTC. Its protein is CASSEWKGTANYGYTF.

This chain links TRBV18 with TRBJ1-5; maybe TRBD1 (6 bases). Per the germline V gene, CDR1 is KGHSH and CDR2 is LQKENI. There are 14 residues in the CDR3. V lost 4 bases to trimming and J lost 2 bases, with 9 bases between them. CDR3 sequence (DNA): TGTGCCAGCTCACGGTCAGGGGGCAATCAGCCCCAGCATTTT. It yields the protein CASSRSGGNQPQHF.

This clone was picked up a small number of times. The genes are TRBV29-1 and TRBJ1-2, with TRBD1 identical over 8 bases. The germline CDR1 and CDR2 sequences are SQVTM and ANQGSEA. The CDR3 is 13 residues long. J gave up 3 bases and V 3 bases, and 3 bases lay outside the gene matches. The CDR3 nucleotides read TGCAGCGTTGAGACAGGGGAAGACTATGGCTACACCTTC. It translates to CSVETGEDYGYTF.

In its sample, this clone was seen a few times. The chain employs TRBV7-3 and TRBJ1-1; D not certain. The CDR3 runs to 15 residues. The ends were cut back, 5 bases at V and 0 bases at J, with 13 bases in the middle. Germline V gene lookup returns CDR1 SGHTA and CDR2 FQGTGA. CDR3 DNA sequence: TGTGCCAGCAGCCCCAGCCCCAAGCTGAACACTGAAGCTTTCTTT. It translates to CASSPSPKLNTEAFF. The whole variable domain, filled in from reference TRBV7-3 and TRBJ1-1, reads GAGVSQTPSNKVTEKGKYVELRCDPISGHTALYWYRQSLGQGPEFLIYFQGTGAADDSGLPNDRFFAVRPEGSVSTLKIQRTERGDSAVYLCASSPSPKLNTEAFFGQGTRLTVV.

The V call is TRBV4-1, the J call TRBJ2-1; 7 positions match TRBD2. The CDR3 covers 15 residues. Trimming cost V 4 bases and J 2 bases; bases outside gene matches: 5. Germline CDR1 is MGHRA and CDR2 is YSYEKL. The CDR3 sequence is CASSRTREAYNEQFF. In nucleotides, the CDR3 is TGCGCCAGCAGCCGAACCCGGGAGGCCTACAATGAGCAGTTCTTC.

The sample holds a few counts of this clone. Other DNA sequences in the sample encode the same CDR3. The chain is built from TRBV11-1 and TRBJ1-5; D gene uncertain. The V gene's germline CDR1 is SGHAT and CDR2 FQDESV (reference sequence). V lost 3 bases and J 0 bases, leaving 3 bases between the germline ends. The CDR3 loop spans 13 amino acids. The CDR3 bases are TGTGCCAGCAGCTTTCATAGCAATCAGCCCCAGCATTTT. Translation: CASSFHSNQPQHF.

V is TRBV29-1 and J is TRBJ1-1; 12 bases line up with TRBD1. This CDR3 has 13 residues. V trimming: 7 bases; J trimming: 9 bases; junction bases outside the gene matches: 9. CDR1 and CDR2 (germline): SQVTM, ANQGSEA. CDR3: CSATGTGGVKAFF. CDR3 DNA sequence: TGCAGCGCTACCGGGACAGGGGGCGTGAAAGCTTTCTTT.

This chain uses TRBV27 with TRBJ1-2, with D possibly matching TRBD1 (6 bases). Germline lookup yields CDR1 MNHEY and CDR2 SMNVEV (reference sequence). The CDR3 totals 14 residues. Trimming cost V 3 bases and J 0 bases, with 8 bases left between them. The CDR3 region has the DNA TGTGCCAGCAGTTTCGGACAGACTAACTATGGCTACACCTTC. This codes for CASSFGQTNYGYTF.

There are a few counts of this clone. The rearrangement uses TRBV5-6 and TRBJ2-7; 7 nucleotides match TRBD2. The CDR3 covers 13 residues. The junction had 3 bases not matched to a gene; V was cut back by 4 bases and J by 2 bases. Per the germline V gene, CDR1 is SGHDT and CDR2 is YYEEEE. The chain's CDR3 is CASSDGLAYEQYF. The CDR3 nucleotides read TGTGCCAGCAGCGACGGACTAGCCTACGAGCAGTACTTC.

This clone was seen only a few times. The gene calls are TRBV5-1 and TRBJ2-3; D possibly corresponds to TRBD2 (7 bases). CDR1 and CDR2 (germline): SGHRS, YFSETQ. The CDR3 sequence is 17 residues long. Trimming left V 0 bases short and J 8 bases short, with 22 bases between. CDR3 protein: CASSLDEGGGPRVTQYF. CDR3 nucleotides: TGCGCCAGCAGCTTGGACGAGGGGGGGGGCCCACGGGTTACGCAGTATTTT.

The chain links TRBV4-1 to TRBJ2-7, with 7 bases lining up with TRBD2. The junction had 13 bases not matched to a gene; V was cut back by 4 bases and J by 1 base. The CDR3 length is 17 residues. The germline gives CDR1 MGHRA, CDR2 YSYEKL. The CDR3 here is CASSLGAPTSMSYEQYF. DNA for the CDR3: TGCGCCAGCAGCCTAGGAGCACCGACTAGCATGTCCTACGAGCAGTACTTC.

This clone has a handful of counts. This rearrangement joins TRBV6-5 to TRBJ1-5, with D maybe TRBD1 (5 bases). CDR1 and CDR2 (germline): MNHEY, SVGAGI. The CDR3 is 15 residues long. Trimming removed 8 bases at V and 0 bases at J, with 14 bases between. As DNA, the CDR3 is TGTGCCAGCGGGGGTTCCGCTTATAGCAATCAGCCCCAGCATTTT. Protein product: CASGGSAYSNQPQHF.

The chain employs TRBV28 and TRBJ2-1; D is tentatively TRBD1 or TRBD2 (5 bases each). Trimming stripped 5 bases from V and 5 bases from J, with 13 bases between. Germline CDR1 and CDR2: MDHEN and SYDVKM. CDR3 length equals 14 residues. CDR3 sequence reads: CASSRLRDDNEQFF. The CDR3 DNA reads as TGTGCCAGCAGTAGACTCCGGGACGACAATGAGCAGTTCTTC.

The rearrangement links TRBV7-8 to TRBJ2-3; 14 bases match TRBD2. Trimming took 5 bases from V and 4 from J; bases not matched to a gene: 8. Germline V CDR1 and CDR2: SGHVS, FQNEAQ. The CDR3 sequence is 17 residues long. CDR3 nucleotides: TGTGCCAGCAGCGACGGGACTAGCGGGAGACTGGCAGATACGCAGTATTTT. Translating gives CASSDGTSGRLADTQYF.

This chain joins TRBV4-1 and TRBJ2-2, with 9 bases lining up with TRBD2. J gave up 4 bases and V 6 bases, and 6 bases lay outside the gene matches. The CDR3 runs to 15 residues. Germline V gene sequence: CDR1 MGHRA, CDR2 YSYEKL. CDR3 protein: CASSYSGGGTGELFF. DNA of the CDR3: TGCGCCAGCAGTTATAGCGGGGGAGGCACCGGGGAGCTGTTTTTT.

This clone was observed a few times. The genes are TRBV6-5 and TRBJ2-5; the D gene could be TRBD1 or TRBD2 (5 bases each). There are 15 residues in the CDR3. CDR1 MNHEY and CDR2 SVGAGI come from the germline V gene. V lost 0 bases, J lost 5 bases, and 13 bases lay in between. DNA for the CDR3: TGTGCCAGCAGTTACTCGGGGGTATCGGGTGAGACCCAGTACTTC. It translates to CASSYSGVSGETQYF.